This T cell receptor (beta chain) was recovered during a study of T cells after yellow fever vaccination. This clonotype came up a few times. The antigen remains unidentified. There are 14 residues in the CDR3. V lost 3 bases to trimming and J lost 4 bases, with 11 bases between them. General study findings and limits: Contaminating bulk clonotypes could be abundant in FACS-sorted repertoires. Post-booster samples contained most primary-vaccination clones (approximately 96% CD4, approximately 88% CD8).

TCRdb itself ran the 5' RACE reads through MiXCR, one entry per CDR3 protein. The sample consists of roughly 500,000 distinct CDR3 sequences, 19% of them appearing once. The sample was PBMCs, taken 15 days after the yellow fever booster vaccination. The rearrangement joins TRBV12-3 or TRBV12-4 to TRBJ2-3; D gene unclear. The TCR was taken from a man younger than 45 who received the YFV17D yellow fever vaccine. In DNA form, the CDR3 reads TGTGCCAGCAGTTTCCACACAGCCTCAGATACGCAGTATTTT. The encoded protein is CASSFHTASDTQYF.